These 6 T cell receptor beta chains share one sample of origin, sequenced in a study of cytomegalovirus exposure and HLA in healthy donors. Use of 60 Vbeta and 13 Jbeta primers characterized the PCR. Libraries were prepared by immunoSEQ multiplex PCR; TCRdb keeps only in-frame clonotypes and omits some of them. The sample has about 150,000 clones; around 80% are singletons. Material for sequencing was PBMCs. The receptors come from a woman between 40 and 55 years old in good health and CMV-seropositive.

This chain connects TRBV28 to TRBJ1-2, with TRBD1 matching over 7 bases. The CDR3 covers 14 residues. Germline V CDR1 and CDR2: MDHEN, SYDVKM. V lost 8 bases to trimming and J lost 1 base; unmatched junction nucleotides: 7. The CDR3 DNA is TGTGCCAGCGGGAGACAGGGCGTTAACTATGGCTACACCTTC. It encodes CASGRQGVNYGYTF.

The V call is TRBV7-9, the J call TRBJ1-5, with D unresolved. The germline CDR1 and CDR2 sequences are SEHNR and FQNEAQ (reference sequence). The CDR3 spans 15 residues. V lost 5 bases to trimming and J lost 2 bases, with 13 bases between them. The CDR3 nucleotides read TGTGCCAGCAGCGGAAGTGGAGTTGGCAATCAGCCCCAGCATTTT. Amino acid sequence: CASSGSGVGNQPQHF.

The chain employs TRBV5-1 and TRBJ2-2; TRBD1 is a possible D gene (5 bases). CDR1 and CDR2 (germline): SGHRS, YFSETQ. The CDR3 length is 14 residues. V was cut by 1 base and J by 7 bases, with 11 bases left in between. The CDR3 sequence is CASSLNLGVGELFF. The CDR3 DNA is TGCGCCAGCAGCTTGAACCTAGGGGTCGGGGAGCTGTTTTTT.

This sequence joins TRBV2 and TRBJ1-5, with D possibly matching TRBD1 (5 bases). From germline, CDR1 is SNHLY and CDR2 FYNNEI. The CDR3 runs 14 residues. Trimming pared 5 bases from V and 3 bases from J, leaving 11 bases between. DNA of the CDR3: TGTGCCAGCAGTAATATAGGGGTCAATCAGCCCCAGCATTTT. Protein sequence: CASSNIGVNQPQHF.

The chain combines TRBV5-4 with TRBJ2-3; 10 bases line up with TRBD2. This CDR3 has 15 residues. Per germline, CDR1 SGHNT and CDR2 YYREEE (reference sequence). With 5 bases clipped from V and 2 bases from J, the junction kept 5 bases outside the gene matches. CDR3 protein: CASREGLANTDTQYF. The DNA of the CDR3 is TGTGCCAGCAGGGAGGGACTAGCGAACACAGATACGCAGTATTTT.

The CDR3 protein is CASRSWGGNYGYTF. The CDR3 DNA is TGTGCCAGCAGGTCCTGGGGCGGTAACTATGGCTACACCTTC. This chain uses TRBV27 with TRBJ1-2; tentatively, D is TRBD1 (5 bases). V lost 6 bases, J lost 1 base, and 12 bases lay in between. The CDR3 consists of 14 residues. CDR1 and CDR2 (germline): MNHEY, SMNVEV (reference sequence).